Following are 10 T cell receptor beta chains from one sample sequenced in a study of blood T cell repertoires in COVID-19. Using immunoSEQ multiplex PCR, the repertoire was profiled, and TCRdb retains in-frame clones only, with some absent. The top ten clones hold 3% to 3.5% of a sample with over 200,000 clones, over 65% of them seen once. Sequencing was carried out using peripheral blood. These receptors were collected from an elderly woman with acute or convalescent COVID-19.

This clone was found a few times. The V and J genes are TRBV24-1 and TRBJ2-7; D unclear. V was clipped by 0 bases and J by 0 bases, with 14 bases between them. CDR1 is KGHDR and CDR2 is SFDVKD in the germline V gene. The length of the CDR3 is 17 residues. The CDR3 reads CATSDLFDIPVSYEQYF. The CDR3 DNA reads as TGTGCCACCAGTGATTTGTTTGACATCCCCGTCTCCTACGAGCAGTACTTC.

The rearrangement links TRBV16 to TRBJ2-3, with D tentatively TRBD2 (6 bases). Looked up from germline, CDR1 is KGHSY and CDR2 is FQNENV. The V end was cut by 4 bases, the J end by 3 bases, with 8 bases between. The CDR3 is made up of 13 amino acids. This CDR3 is CASSRGTTDTQYF. In DNA form, the CDR3 reads TGTGCCAGCAGCCGAGGGACTACAGATACGCAGTATTTT.

The V call is TRBV9, the J call TRBJ1-2; TRBD1 aligns across 9 bases. Trimming at V came to 0 bases and at J to 8 bases, leaving 2 bases not matched to a gene. Per the germline V gene, CDR1 is SGDLS and CDR2 is YYNGEE. This CDR3 spans 13 amino acids. The CDR3 nucleotides read TGTGCCAGCAGCGTAGGGGACAGGGAAGGCTACACCTTC. It encodes CASSVGDREGYTF.

This chain joins TRBV18 and TRBJ2-5, with a possible D match to TRBD2 (5 bases). V lost 4 bases and J lost 2, with 11 bases in between. Germline loops: CDR1 KGHSH, CDR2 LQKENI. The CDR3 consists of 14 residues. In nucleotides, the CDR3 is TGTGCCAGCTCACTTCCGGGGTGGCAAGAGACCCAGTACTTC. Translating it yields CASSLPGWQETQYF.

V is TRBV7-2 and J is TRBJ2-2; D perhaps matches TRBD1 (6 bases). The V and J ends lost 7 bases and 5 bases respectively, with 14 bases between them. This CDR3 spans 14 amino acids. CDR1 is SGHTA and CDR2 is FQGNSA in the germline V gene. CDR3 nucleotide sequence: TGTGCCAGCACCCCAATCCAGGGGACCGGGGAGCTGTTTTTT. Its translation: CASTPIQGTGELFF.

This clone was counted a few times. This chain uses TRBV5-1 with TRBJ1-6, with no clear D. Trimming removed 0 bases at V and 4 bases at J, with 5 bases between. Germline loops: CDR1 SGHRS, CDR2 YFSETQ. CDR3 length: 14 residues. The CDR3 reads CASSLGDYNSPLHF. The CDR3 DNA sequence: TGCGCCAGCAGCTTGGGAGATTATAATTCACCCCTCCACTTT.

This sequence joins TRBV7-9 and TRBJ1-2, with 7 bases matching TRBD1. The germline V gene has CDR1 SEHNR and CDR2 FQNEAQ (reference sequence). V lost 5 bases to trimming and J lost 5 bases; unmatched junction nucleotides: 11. This CDR3 spans 15 amino acids. The chain's CDR3 is CASSHGRDSRYGYTF. CDR3 bases: TGTGCCAGCAGCCACGGGAGGGACAGCCGATATGGCTACACCTTC.

The chain couples TRBV19 to TRBJ1-1, with TRBD1 as a possible D gene (6 bases). Germline-derived CDR1 and CDR2 are LNHDA and SQIVND (reference sequence). V gave up 7 bases and J gave up 1 base, with 10 bases separating them. This CDR3 contains 13 residues. In DNA form, the CDR3 reads TGTGCCAGTAACGACAGGAGGAACACTGAAGCTTTCTTT. This translates into CASNDRRNTEAFF.

The rearrangement links TRBV11-2 to TRBJ1-2; TRBD1 matches at 7 bases. The CDR3 extends over 12 amino acids. CDR1 is SGHAT, CDR2 FQNNGV, per germline. V lost 3 bases to trimming and J lost 6 bases; unmatched junction nucleotides: 1. CDR3 sequence reads: CASSFTGDGYTF. DNA for the CDR3: TGTGCCAGCAGCTTTACAGGGGATGGCTACACCTTC.

The gene calls are TRBV5-6 and TRBJ2-5; D remains unclear. Trimming shortened V by 3 bases and J by 5 bases, and 8 bases separated the two germline ends. CDR3 size: 12 residues. The germline gives CDR1 SGHDT, CDR2 YYEEEE. As DNA, the CDR3 is TGTGCCAGCAGCTGGGCCCTTGAGACCCAGTACTTC. Its translation: CASSWALETQYF.